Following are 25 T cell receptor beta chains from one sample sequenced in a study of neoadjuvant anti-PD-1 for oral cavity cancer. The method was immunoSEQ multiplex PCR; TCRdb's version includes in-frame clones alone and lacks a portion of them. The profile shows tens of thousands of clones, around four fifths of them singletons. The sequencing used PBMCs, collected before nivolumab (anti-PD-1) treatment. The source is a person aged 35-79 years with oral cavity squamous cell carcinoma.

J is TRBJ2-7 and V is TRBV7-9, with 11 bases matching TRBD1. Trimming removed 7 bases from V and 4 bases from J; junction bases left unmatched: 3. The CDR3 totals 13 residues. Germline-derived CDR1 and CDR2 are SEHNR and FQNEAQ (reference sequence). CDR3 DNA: TGTGCCAGCACCTGGGACAGGGGGTACGAGCAGTACTTC. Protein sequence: CASTWDRGYEQYF.

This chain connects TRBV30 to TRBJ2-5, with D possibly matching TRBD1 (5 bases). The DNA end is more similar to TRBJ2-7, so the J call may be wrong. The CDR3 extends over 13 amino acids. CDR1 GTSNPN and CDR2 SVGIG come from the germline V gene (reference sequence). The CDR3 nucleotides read TGTGCCTGGAGTGTACGCAGGGAATACGAGCAGTACTTC. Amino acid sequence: CAWSVRREYEQYF.

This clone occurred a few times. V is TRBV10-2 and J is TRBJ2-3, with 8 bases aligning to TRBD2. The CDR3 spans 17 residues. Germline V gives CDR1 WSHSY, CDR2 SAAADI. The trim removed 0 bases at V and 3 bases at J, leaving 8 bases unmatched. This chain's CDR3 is CASSESRRAGGTDTQYF. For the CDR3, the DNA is TGCGCCAGCAGTGAGTCAAGGAGGGCGGGGGGAACAGATACGCAGTATTTT.

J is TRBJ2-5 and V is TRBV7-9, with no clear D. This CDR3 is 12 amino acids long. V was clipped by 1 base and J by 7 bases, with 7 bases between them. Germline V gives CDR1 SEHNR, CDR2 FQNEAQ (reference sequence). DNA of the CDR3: TGTGCCAGCAGCTTAGATTCCGGGACCCAGTACTTC. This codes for CASSLDSGTQYF.

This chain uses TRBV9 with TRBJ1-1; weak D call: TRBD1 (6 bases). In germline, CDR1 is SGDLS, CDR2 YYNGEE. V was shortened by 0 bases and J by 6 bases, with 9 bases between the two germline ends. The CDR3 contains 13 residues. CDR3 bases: TGTGCCAGCAGCGTAGTAGGGGGGTCTGAAGCTTTCTTT. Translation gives CASSVVGGSEAFF.

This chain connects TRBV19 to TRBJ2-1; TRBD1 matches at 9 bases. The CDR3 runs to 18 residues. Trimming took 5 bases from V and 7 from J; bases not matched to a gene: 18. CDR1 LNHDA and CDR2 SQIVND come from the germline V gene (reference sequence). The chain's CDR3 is CASSPNPGQGYTLNEQFF. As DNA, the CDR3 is TGTGCCAGTAGTCCCAATCCGGGACAGGGCTATACCCTTAATGAGCAGTTCTTC.

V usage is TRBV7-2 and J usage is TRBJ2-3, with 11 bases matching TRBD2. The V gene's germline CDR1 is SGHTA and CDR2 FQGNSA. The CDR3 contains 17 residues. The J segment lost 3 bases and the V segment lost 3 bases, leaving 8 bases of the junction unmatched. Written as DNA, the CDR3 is TGTGCCAGCAGCTTGTCCCTTACTAGCGGGGGTACAGATACGCAGTATTTT. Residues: CASSLSLTSGGTDTQYF.

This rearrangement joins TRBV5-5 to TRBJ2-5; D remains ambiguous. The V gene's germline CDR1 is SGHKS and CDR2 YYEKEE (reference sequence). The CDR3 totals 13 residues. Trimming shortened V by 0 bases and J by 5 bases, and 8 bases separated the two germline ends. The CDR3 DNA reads TGTGCCAGCAGCTTGGCGGAGAGGGAGACCCAGTACTTC. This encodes CASSLAERETQYF. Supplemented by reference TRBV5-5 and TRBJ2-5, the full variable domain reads DAGVTQSPTHLIKTRGQQVTLRCSPISGHKSVSWYQQVLGQGPQFIFQYYEKEERGRGNFPDRFSARQFPNYSSELNVNALLLGDSALYLCASSLAERETQYFGPGTRLLVL.

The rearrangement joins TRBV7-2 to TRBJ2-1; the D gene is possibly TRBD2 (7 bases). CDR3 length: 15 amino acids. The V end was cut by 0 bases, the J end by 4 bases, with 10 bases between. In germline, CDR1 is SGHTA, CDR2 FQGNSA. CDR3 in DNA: TGTGCCAGCAGCTTAGCGGGGGGGCCTTACAATGAGCAGTTCTTC. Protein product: CASSLAGGPYNEQFF.

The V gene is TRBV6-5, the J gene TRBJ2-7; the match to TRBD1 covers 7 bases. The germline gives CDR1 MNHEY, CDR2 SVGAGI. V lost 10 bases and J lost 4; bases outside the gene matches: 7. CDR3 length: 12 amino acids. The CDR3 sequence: CATKRGPYEQYF. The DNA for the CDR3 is TGTGCCACCAAGAGGGGGCCTTACGAGCAGTACTTC.

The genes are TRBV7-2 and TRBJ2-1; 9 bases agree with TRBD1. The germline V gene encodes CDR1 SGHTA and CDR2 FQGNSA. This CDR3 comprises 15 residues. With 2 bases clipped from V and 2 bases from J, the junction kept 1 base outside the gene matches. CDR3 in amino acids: CASSLTGGPYNEQFF. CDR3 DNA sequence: TGTGCCAGCAGCTTAACAGGGGGCCCCTACAATGAGCAGTTCTTC.

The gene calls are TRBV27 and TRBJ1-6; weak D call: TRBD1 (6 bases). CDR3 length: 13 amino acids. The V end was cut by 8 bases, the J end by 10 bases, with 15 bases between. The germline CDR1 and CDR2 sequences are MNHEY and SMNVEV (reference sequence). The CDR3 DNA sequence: TGTGCCAGCGGAAACAGGGTCAACTCACCCCTCCACTTT. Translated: CASGNRVNSPLHF.

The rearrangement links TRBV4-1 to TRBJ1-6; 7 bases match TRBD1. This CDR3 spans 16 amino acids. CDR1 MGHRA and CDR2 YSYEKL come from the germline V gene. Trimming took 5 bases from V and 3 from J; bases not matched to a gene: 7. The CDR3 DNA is TGCGCCAGCAGCTGGATTGGGACAGACTATAATTCACCCCTCCACTTT. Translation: CASSWIGTDYNSPLHF.

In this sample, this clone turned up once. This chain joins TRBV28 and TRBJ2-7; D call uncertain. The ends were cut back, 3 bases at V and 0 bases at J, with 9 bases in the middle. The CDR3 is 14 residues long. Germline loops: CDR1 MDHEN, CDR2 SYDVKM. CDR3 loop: CASSFPRSSYEQYF. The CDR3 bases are TGTGCCAGCAGTTTCCCACGGAGCTCCTACGAGCAGTACTTC. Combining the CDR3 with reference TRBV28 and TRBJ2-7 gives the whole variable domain DVKVTQSSRYLVKRTGEKVFLECVQDMDHENMFWYRQDPGLGLRLIYFSYDVKMKEKGDIPEGYSVSREKKERFSLILESASTNQTSMYLCASSFPRSSYEQYFGPGTRLTVT.

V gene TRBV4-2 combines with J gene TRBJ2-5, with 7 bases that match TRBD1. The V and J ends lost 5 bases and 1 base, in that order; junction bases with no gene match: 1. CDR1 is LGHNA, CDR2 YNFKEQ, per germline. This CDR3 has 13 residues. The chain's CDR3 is CASSYRGQETQYF. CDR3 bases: TGTGCCAGCAGCTACAGGGGCCAAGAGACCCAGTACTTC.

This CDR3 reads CASSLGPANEQFF. CDR3 coding DNA: TGTGCCAGCAGCTTAGGGCCAGCGAATGAGCAGTTCTTC. V gene TRBV7-3 combines with J gene TRBJ2-1; D not certain. V lost 2 bases and J 7 bases, leaving 9 bases between the germline ends. From germline, CDR1 is SGHTA and CDR2 FQGTGA. The CDR3 length is 13 residues.

This chain's CDR3 is CASSKIGEQYF. DNA for the CDR3: TGTGCCAGCAGCAAAATTGGGGAGCAGTACTTC. The chain couples TRBV21-1 to TRBJ2-7. TRBV21-1 is recorded as a pseudogene. This CDR3 region has 11 residues.

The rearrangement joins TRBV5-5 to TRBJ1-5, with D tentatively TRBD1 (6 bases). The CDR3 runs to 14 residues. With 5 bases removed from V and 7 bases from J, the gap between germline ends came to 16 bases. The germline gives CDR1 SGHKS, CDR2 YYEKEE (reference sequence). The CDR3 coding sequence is TGTGCCAGCAGGGGGGGACATTCTACCCAGCCCCAGCATTTT. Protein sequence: CASRGGHSTQPQHF.

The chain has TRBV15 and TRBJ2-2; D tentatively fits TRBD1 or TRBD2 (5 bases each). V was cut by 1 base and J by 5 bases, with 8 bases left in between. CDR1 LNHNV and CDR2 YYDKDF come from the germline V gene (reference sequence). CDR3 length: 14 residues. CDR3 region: CATSRGDGTGELFF. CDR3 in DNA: TGTGCCACCAGCAGAGGGGACGGGACCGGGGAGCTGTTTTTT.

CDR3 region: CASSLASGVNEQFF. For the CDR3, the DNA is TGCGCCAGCAGCTTGGCTAGCGGCGTCAATGAGCAGTTCTTC. The chain has TRBV5-1 and TRBJ2-1, with 7 nucleotides matching TRBD2. Germline assignment: CDR1 SGHRS and CDR2 YFSETQ. The V segment lost 0 bases and the J segment 6 bases; nucleotides outside the gene matches: 3. The CDR3 length is 14 residues. The whole variable domain, remainder taken from reference TRBV5-1 and TRBJ2-1, is KAGVTQTPRYLIKTRGQQVTLSCSPISGHRSVSWYQQTPGQGLQFLFEYFSETQRNKGNFPGRFSGRQFSNSRSEMNVSTLELGDSALYLCASSLASGVNEQFFGPGTRLTVL.

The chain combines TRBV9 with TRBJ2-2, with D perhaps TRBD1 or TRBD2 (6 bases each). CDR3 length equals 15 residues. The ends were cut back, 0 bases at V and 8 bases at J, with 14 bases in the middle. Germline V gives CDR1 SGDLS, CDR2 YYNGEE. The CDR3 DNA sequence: TGTGCCAGCAGCGTAGTGGCCGGGGGCGGTGGGGAGCTGTTTTTT. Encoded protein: CASSVVAGGGGELFF.

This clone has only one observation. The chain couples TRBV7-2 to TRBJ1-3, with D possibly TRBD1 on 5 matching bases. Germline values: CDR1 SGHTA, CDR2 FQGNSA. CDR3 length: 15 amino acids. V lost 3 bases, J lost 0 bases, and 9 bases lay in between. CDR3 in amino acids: CASSFRVGSGNTIYF. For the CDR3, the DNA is TGTGCCAGCAGCTTCAGGGTAGGCTCTGGAAACACCATATATTTT.

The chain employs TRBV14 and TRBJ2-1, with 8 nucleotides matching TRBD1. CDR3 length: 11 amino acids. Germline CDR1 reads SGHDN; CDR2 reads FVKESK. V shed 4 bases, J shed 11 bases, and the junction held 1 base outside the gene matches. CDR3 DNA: TGTGCCAGCAGCCCAGGGGGCAAGCAGTTCTTC. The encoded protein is CASSPGGKQFF.

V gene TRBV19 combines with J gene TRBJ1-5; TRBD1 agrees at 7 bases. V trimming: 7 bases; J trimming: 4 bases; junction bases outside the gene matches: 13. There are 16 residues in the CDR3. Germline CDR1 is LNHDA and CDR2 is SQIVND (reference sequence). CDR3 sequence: CASTVQGPLVNQPQHF. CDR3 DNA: TGTGCCAGTACCGTACAGGGGCCCCTAGTAAATCAGCCCCAGCATTTT.

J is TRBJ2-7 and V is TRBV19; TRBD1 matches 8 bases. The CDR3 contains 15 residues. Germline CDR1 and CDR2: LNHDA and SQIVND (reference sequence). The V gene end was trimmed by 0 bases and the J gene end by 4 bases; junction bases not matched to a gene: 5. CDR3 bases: TGTGCCAGTAGTATAGAACCCGACAGGGGATACGAGCAGTACTTC. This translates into CASSIEPDRGYEQYF.